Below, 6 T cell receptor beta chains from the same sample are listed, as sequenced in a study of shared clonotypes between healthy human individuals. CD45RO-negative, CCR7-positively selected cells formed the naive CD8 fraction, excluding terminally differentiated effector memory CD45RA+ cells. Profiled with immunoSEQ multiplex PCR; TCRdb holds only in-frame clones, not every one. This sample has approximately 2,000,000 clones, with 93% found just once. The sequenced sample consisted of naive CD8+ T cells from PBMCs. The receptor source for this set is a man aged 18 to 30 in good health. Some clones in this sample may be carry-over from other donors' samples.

The CDR3 protein is CASSSDENTGELFF. CDR3 bases: TGTGCCAGCAGTTCGGACGAAAACACCGGGGAGCTGTTTTTT. The V gene is TRBV27, the J gene TRBJ2-2; D uncertain. Per the germline V gene, CDR1 is MNHEY and CDR2 is SMNVEV (reference sequence). Between the trimmed V and J ends, which lost 4 bases and 2 bases, there was a span of 8 bases. The CDR3 totals 14 residues.

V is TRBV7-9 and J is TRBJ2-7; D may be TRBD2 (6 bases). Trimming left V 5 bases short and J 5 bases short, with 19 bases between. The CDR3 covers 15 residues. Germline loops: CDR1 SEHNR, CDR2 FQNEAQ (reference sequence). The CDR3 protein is CASSHEWGGGDEQYF. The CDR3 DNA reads TGTGCCAGCAGCCATGAATGGGGCGGCGGGGACGAGCAGTACTTC. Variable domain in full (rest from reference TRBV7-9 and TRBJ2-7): DTGVSQNPRHKITKRGQNVTFRCDPISEHNRLYWYRQTLGQGPEFLTYFQNEAQLEKSRLLSDRFSAERPKGSFSTLEIQRTEQGDSAMYLCASSHEWGGGDEQYFGPGTRLTVT.

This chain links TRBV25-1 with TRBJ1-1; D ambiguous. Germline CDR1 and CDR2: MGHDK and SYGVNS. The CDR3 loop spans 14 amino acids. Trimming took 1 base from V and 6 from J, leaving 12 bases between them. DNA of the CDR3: TGTGCCAGCAGTGAATCACTCGCAAGAGCTGAAGCTTTCTTT. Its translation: CASSESLARAEAFF.

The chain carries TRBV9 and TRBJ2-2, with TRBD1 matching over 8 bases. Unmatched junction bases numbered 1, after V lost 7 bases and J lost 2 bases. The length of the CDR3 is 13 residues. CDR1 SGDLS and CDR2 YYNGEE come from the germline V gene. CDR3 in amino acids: CASGQGNTGELFF. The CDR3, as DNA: TGTGCCAGCGGACAGGGAAACACCGGGGAGCTGTTTTTT. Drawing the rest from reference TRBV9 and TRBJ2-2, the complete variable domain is DSGVTQTPKHLITATGQRVTLRCSPRSGDLSVYWYQQSLDQGLQFLIQYYNGEERAKGNILERFSAQQFPDLHSELNLSSLELGDSALYFCASGQGNTGELFFGEGSRLTVL.

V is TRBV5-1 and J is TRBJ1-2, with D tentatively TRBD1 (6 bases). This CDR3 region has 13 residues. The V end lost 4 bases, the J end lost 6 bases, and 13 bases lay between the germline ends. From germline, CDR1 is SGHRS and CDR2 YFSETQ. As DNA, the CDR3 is TGCGCCAGCAGCCCCACAGGGATTGATGGCTACACCTTC. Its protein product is CASSPTGIDGYTF.

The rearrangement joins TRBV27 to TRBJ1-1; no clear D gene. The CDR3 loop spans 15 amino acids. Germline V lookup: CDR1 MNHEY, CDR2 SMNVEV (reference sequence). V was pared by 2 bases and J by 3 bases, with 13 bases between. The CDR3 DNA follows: TGTGCCAGCAGTTTAATAGGCATGGGAGACACTGAAGCTTTCTTT. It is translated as CASSLIGMGDTEAFF.